This T cell receptor beta chain was documented in a study of blood T cell repertoires in COVID-19 (TCRdb year 2020). Some background on the complete study: Collaborator samples came from the United States, Italy and Spain and covered acute and convalescent phases of COVID-19. The prospective study material was composed of cDNA or gDNA derived from T cells, B-cell-depleted T cells, or PBMCs. Subjects who had been exposed to COVID-19, were actively infected with it, or had recovered from it provided the deeply sampled blood TCRbeta repertoires that made up the dataset. The repertoires were made available in a free public database intended to serve as a resource for research on the immune response to SARS-CoV-2. Samples were obtained from the ongoing ImmuneRACE study (first 160 participants) and from some 1,200 subjects provided by 6 global collaborators. Nearly every sample came with metadata listing a de-identified subject ID, COVID-19 status, age in years and sex. Where HLA class I and class II types were available, the types were taken from metadata supplied by the sample provider, not from assay-based typing.

According to the germline V gene, CDR1 reads SQVTM and CDR2 reads ANQGSEA. CDR3 length: 13 amino acids, cysteine to phenylalanine. Here the CDR3 DNA is all that survives: 39 bases in frame from base 1. Cut back by 5 bases and 6 bases, the V and J ends lie 14 bases apart. Details on this clone: There is no known antigen for this receptor. Nothing much larger sits one base from this clone, and base qualities are not available.

Summary of the overall study and its limitations: The amount of clinical and demographic metadata varied by source and participant and was provided uncurated.

Each collaborating institution followed its own protocols to collect whole blood in K2EDTA tubes. For TCRbeta analysis, collaborators shipped samples as frozen whole blood, isolated PBMCs, or DNA extracted from either of those sample types. The immunoSEQ Assay, a bias-controlled multiplex PCR, was used to amplify TCRbeta CDR3 regions from genomic DNA. Processing in the source paper ran as follows. Within the assay, amplification of reference gene primers was used to estimate how many nucleated cells each sample contained. Sequence reads were collapsed and filtered to measure the absolute abundance of every unique TCRbeta CDR3 rearrangement. For each sample, productive Simpson clonality was calculated as the square root of Simpson's diversity index across productive rearrangements. This is the immuneACCESS table as TCRdb keeps it, with only in-frame sequences that have V and J called. A part of the clones is gone; compared with another copy, unresolved V genes explain less than half, and the rest is unexplained. V and J calls and clone size are as listed in that table; D and trimming were resolved from the DNA. The sample table contains 200,000 to 300,000 clones; only one count was recorded for around 82% of them. The ten biggest clones cover about 4.8% of the sample.

The receptor was isolated from a woman in her seventies with acute or convalescent COVID-19. The sample taken for sequencing was peripheral blood. The rearrangement combines TRBV29-1 with TRBJ1-5; 6 matching bases give a weak D call of TRBD1. The CDR3: CSVQSGAGQPQHF. The DNA sequence is given as TGCAGCGTTCAGTCAGGGGCGGGTCAGCCCCAGCATTTT.